A selection of T cell receptor beta chains follows, all from one sample in a study of blood T cells in healthy people across ages. TCRdb re-analysed the 5' RACE reads in MiXCR, keeping a single row per CDR3 protein. The sample shows 580,000 or so distinct CDR3 sequences, 40% to 50% of them seen only once. The sample consisted of blood. The receptors were sampled from a man older than 75 in good health. CDR3s include the opening cysteine and the closing phenylalanine or tryptophan. Each record gives: J gene, D gene, clone size, V gene, CDR3 DNA, CDR3 protein. A D gene is named only where the DNA matches it firmly. Clone size is not always given. Where it is, it says once, few, many or a class for expanded clones.

j_call: TRBJ2-3; d_call: .; clone_size: few; v_call: TRBV20-1; cdr3_nt: TGCAGTGCTCCTTCGGCGGTCCGCACAGATACGCAGTATTTT; cdr3_aa: CSAPSAVRTDTQYF
j_call: TRBJ2-4; d_call: .; clone_size: once; v_call: TRBV15; cdr3_nt: TGTGCCACCAGCAGAGATCGGCGGAACTTAGAAAACATTCAGTACTTC; cdr3_aa: CATSRDRRNLENIQYF
j_call: TRBJ1-2; d_call: .; clone_size: few; v_call: TRBV15; cdr3_nt: TGTGCCACCAGCAGAGATCGGGCAAGCTATGGCTACACCTTC; cdr3_aa: CATSRDRASYGYTF
j_call: TRBJ2-5; d_call: TRBD1; clone_size: .; v_call: TRBV10-3; cdr3_nt: TGTGCCATCAGTGAGGGACAGGGGGCAAAGACCCAGTACTTC; cdr3_aa: CAISEGQGAKTQYF
j_call: TRBJ1-1; d_call: .; clone_size: .; v_call: TRBV20-1; cdr3_nt: TGCAGTGCTAGAGTCATCTTCGGGGGGCGCGGGACTGAAGCTTTCTTT; cdr3_aa: CSARVIFGGRGTEAFF
j_call: TRBJ1-1; d_call: TRBD1; clone_size: .; v_call: TRBV7-2; cdr3_nt: TGTGCCAGCAAAACAGGGGTGAACACTGAAGCTTTCTTT; cdr3_aa: CASKTGVNTEAFF
j_call: TRBJ2-7; d_call: TRBD2; clone_size: .; v_call: TRBV20-1; cdr3_nt: TGCAGTGCAAACAGACTAGCCTCGGTCTATGGCGAGCAGTACTTC; cdr3_aa: CSANRLASVYGEQYF
j_call: TRBJ2-3; d_call: .; clone_size: .; v_call: TRBV12-3/TRBV12-4; cdr3_nt: TGTGCCAGCAGTTTCACTATGGGGAGTACAGATACGCAGTATTTT; cdr3_aa: CASSFTMGSTDTQYF
j_call: TRBJ2-4; d_call: .; clone_size: .; v_call: TRBV2; cdr3_nt: TGTGCCAGCAGTGAAGGGTGGCAGATGCAGTACTTC; cdr3_aa: CASSEGWQMQYF
j_call: TRBJ2-2; d_call: .; clone_size: many; v_call: TRBV6-6; cdr3_nt: TGTGCCAGCAGTTACTATGGGCCCGGGGAGCTGTTTTTT; cdr3_aa: CASSYYGPGELFF
j_call: TRBJ2-7; d_call: TRBD2; clone_size: .; v_call: TRBV4-3; cdr3_nt: TGCGCCAGCAGCCACCGCGGGGGAGGGACTGTTAAGTATGAGCAGTACTTC; cdr3_aa: CASSHRGGGTVKYEQYF
j_call: TRBJ2-3; d_call: .; clone_size: .; v_call: TRBV30; cdr3_nt: TGTGCCTGGAGCGAACCGGGACGAGGGAGGAGTACAGATACGCAGTATTTT; cdr3_aa: CAWSEPGRGRSTDTQYF
j_call: TRBJ2-5; d_call: .; clone_size: few; v_call: TRBV10-3; cdr3_nt: TGTGCCATCAGCGACCCGGGAGTGAAATGGGAGACCCAGTACTTC; cdr3_aa: CAISDPGVKWETQYF
j_call: TRBJ1-1; d_call: TRBD1; clone_size: once; v_call: TRBV18; cdr3_nt: TGTGCCAGCTCAAGAGAACCCGGGACAGGTCTATTCACTGAAGCTTTCTTT; cdr3_aa: CASSREPGTGLFTEAFF
j_call: TRBJ1-4; d_call: TRBD1; clone_size: once; v_call: TRBV20-1; cdr3_nt: TGCAGTGCTGGAGGACAGGTTGAAAAACTGTTTTTT; cdr3_aa: CSAGGQVEKLFF
j_call: TRBJ1-1; d_call: .; clone_size: .; v_call: TRBV29-1; cdr3_nt: TGCAGCGTTGAAAACCCGAACACTGAAGCTTTCTTT; cdr3_aa: CSVENPNTEAFF